The rows below give T cell receptor beta chains drawn from one sample of a study of regulatory T cells in long-lasting Graves disease. TCRdb re-called the multiplex PCR reads through MiXCR, storing one row per CDR3 protein. Among approximately 400,000 distinct CDR3 sequences listed, roughly 15% were seen once. Sample: peripheral blood mononuclear cells (PBMCs), taken at new diagnosis, from a patient treated with antithyroid drugs. The receptors shown here come from a female donor with Graves disease. Both conserved end residues are part of each CDR3. D genes are given only for firm matches. Size is omitted from some rows. Given values are once, few, many or a class for expanded clones.

abundance: many; j_gene: TRBJ2-2; len: 12; d_gene: TRBD1; v_gene: TRBV20-1; CDR3nt: TGCAGTGCTACTCGACAGGGGGAGGAGCTGTTTTTT; CDR3aa: CSATRQGEELFF
abundance: many; j_gene: TRBJ2-3; len: 17; d_gene: -; v_gene: TRBV12-3/TRBV12-4; CDR3nt: TGTGCCAGCAGTAACCCTCTAGGAGGGCTGGGCACAGATACGCAGTATTTT; CDR3aa: CASSNPLGGLGTDTQYF
abundance: many; j_gene: TRBJ1-2; len: 15; d_gene: TRBD1; v_gene: TRBV19; CDR3nt: TGTGCCAGTAGTATTGGGGGACAGGGAATTCGAGGCTACACCTTC; CDR3aa: CASSIGGQGIRGYTF
abundance: few; j_gene: TRBJ1-2; len: 13; d_gene: -; v_gene: TRBV6-1; CDR3nt: TGTGCCAGCAGGGCGGGTCGGGGCTATGGCTACACCTTC; CDR3aa: CASRAGRGYGYTF
abundance: -; j_gene: TRBJ1-6; len: 15; d_gene: -; v_gene: TRBV18; CDR3nt: TGTGCCAGCTCACAGGTCCAGGATCGGAATTCACCCCTCCACTTT; CDR3aa: CASSQVQDRNSPLHF
abundance: many; j_gene: TRBJ1-1; len: 12; d_gene: -; v_gene: TRBV6-5; CDR3nt: TGTGCCAGCAGTTACGGAAACTCTGAAGCTTTCTTT; CDR3aa: CASSYGNSEAFF
abundance: -; j_gene: TRBJ1-2; len: 16; d_gene: TRBD1; v_gene: TRBV6-2/TRBV6-3; CDR3nt: TGTGCCAGCTCACCACCGGGAACAGGGGTCGGATATGGCTACACCTTC; CDR3aa: CASSPPGTGVGYGYTF
abundance: many; j_gene: TRBJ2-3; len: 12; d_gene: TRBD1; v_gene: TRBV24-1; CDR3nt: TGTGCCACCGGGACAGACATAGATACGCAGTATTTT; CDR3aa: CATGTDIDTQYF
abundance: -; j_gene: TRBJ1-6; len: 17; d_gene: TRBD1; v_gene: TRBV3-1; CDR3nt: TGTGCCAGCAGCCAAGCCTCTCAGGGACAGAATAATTCACCCCTCCACTTT; CDR3aa: CASSQASQGQNNSPLHF
abundance: -; j_gene: TRBJ1-3; len: 15; d_gene: TRBD1; v_gene: TRBV28; CDR3nt: TGTGCCAGCAGTTTATTCACAGGGGATGGAAACACCATATATTTT; CDR3aa: CASSLFTGDGNTIYF
abundance: -; j_gene: TRBJ2-5; len: 15; d_gene: TRBD1; v_gene: TRBV24-1; CDR3nt: TGTGCCACCAGTGAGAGGACAGGGGGCGAGGAGACCCAGTACTTC; CDR3aa: CATSERTGGEETQYF
abundance: many; j_gene: TRBJ2-1; len: 15; d_gene: -; v_gene: TRBV11-3; CDR3nt: TGTGCCAGCAGCTTACCGGGAGTGGGGGCCAATGAGCAGTTCTTC; CDR3aa: CASSLPGVGANEQFF
abundance: many; j_gene: TRBJ2-7; len: 14; d_gene: -; v_gene: TRBV6-2/TRBV6-3; CDR3nt: TGTGCCAGCAGTTACGGACGGGTGACCTACGAGCAGTACTTC; CDR3aa: CASSYGRVTYEQYF
abundance: many; j_gene: TRBJ2-3; len: 15; d_gene: TRBD2; v_gene: TRBV2; CDR3nt: TGTGCCAGCAGTGAACTTGCGGGGGGGCCAGATACGCAGTATTTT; CDR3aa: CASSELAGGPDTQYF
abundance: -; j_gene: TRBJ1-2; len: 16; d_gene: -; v_gene: TRBV7-9; CDR3nt: TGTGCCAGCAGCTTAGGAGTTCAGGGTACTTATGGTGGCTACACCTTC; CDR3aa: CASSLGVQGTYGGYTF
abundance: many; j_gene: TRBJ1-1; len: 15; d_gene: -; v_gene: TRBV10-3; CDR3nt: TGTGCCATCAGTGAGTCCCTGGCATCTAACACTGAAGCTTTCTTT; CDR3aa: CAISESLASNTEAFF
abundance: few; j_gene: TRBJ1-3; len: 15; d_gene: -; v_gene: TRBV27; CDR3nt: TGTGCCAGCAGTCGTACACCGACCTCTGGAAACACCATATATTTT; CDR3aa: CASSRTPTSGNTIYF
abundance: -; j_gene: TRBJ2-1; len: 15; d_gene: -; v_gene: TRBV7-3; CDR3nt: TGTGCCAGCAGCTCAGGGGAGACACCCCAAAATGAGCAGTTCTTC; CDR3aa: CASSSGETPQNEQFF
abundance: few; j_gene: TRBJ1-5; len: 15; d_gene: -; v_gene: TRBV4-1; CDR3nt: TGCGCCAGTCGGCGGGGGGCTGGAATCAATCAGCCCCAGCATTTT; CDR3aa: CASRRGAGINQPQHF
abundance: many; j_gene: TRBJ2-2; len: 17; d_gene: TRBD2; v_gene: TRBV3-1; CDR3nt: TGTGCCAGCAGCCAAGAGGGACTATTTGGAGACACCGGGGAGCTGTTTTTT; CDR3aa: CASSQEGLFGDTGELFF
abundance: many; j_gene: TRBJ2-2; len: 16; d_gene: -; v_gene: TRBV10-3; CDR3nt: TGTGCCATCAGTGAGTCTGGGCTAGCGAACACCGGGGAGCTGTTTTTT; CDR3aa: CAISESGLANTGELFF
abundance: many; j_gene: TRBJ1-5; len: 12; d_gene: -; v_gene: TRBV20-1; CDR3nt: TGCAGTGCTTCCCAGGGCAATCAGCCCCAGCATTTT; CDR3aa: CSASQGNQPQHF
abundance: few; j_gene: TRBJ2-7; len: 13; d_gene: -; v_gene: TRBV5-1; CDR3nt: TGCGCCAGCAGCTCGACTTCACGCTACGAGCAGTACTTC; CDR3aa: CASSSTSRYEQYF
abundance: few; j_gene: TRBJ1-3; len: 16; d_gene: -; v_gene: TRBV10-2; CDR3nt: TGCGCCAGCAGTGATTTACCGCAGGCCTCTGGAAACACCATATATTTT; CDR3aa: CASSDLPQASGNTIYF